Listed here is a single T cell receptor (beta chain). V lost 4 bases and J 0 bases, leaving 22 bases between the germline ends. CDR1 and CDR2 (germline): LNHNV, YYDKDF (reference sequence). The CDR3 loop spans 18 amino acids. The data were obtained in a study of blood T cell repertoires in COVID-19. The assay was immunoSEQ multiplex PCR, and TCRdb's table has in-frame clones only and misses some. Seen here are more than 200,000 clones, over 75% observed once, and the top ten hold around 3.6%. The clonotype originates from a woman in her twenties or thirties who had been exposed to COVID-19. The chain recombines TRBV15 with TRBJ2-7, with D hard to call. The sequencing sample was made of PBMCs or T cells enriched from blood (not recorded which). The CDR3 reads CATSKGIEGTASSYEQYF. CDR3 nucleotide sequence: TGTGCCACCAGCAAAGGAATTGAAGGAACTGCTAGCTCCTACGAGCAGTACTTC.